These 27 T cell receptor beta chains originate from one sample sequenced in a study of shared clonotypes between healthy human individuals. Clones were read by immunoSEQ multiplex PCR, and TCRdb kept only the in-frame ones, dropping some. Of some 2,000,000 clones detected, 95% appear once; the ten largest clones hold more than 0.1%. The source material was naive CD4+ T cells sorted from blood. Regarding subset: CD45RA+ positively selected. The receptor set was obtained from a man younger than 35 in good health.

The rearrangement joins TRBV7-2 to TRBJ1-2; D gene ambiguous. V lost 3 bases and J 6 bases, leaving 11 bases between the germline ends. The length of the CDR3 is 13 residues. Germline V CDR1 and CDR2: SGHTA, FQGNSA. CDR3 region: CASSFFNGDGYTF. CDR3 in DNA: TGTGCCAGCAGCTTTTTCAACGGGGATGGCTACACCTTC.

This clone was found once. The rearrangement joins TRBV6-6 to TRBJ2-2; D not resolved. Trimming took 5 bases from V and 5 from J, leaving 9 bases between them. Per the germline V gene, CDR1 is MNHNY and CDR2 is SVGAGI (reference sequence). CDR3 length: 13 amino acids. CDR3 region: CASSSLKTGELFF. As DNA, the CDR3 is TGTGCCAGCAGTAGTTTGAAAACCGGGGAGCTGTTTTTT.

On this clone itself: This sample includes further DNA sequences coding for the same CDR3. The CDR3 DNA is TGCGCCAGCAGTGAGCGGGGGGATACGCAGTATTTT. Translating gives CASSERGDTQYF. J is TRBJ2-3 and V is TRBV10-1, with D tentatively TRBD2 (6 bases). V was cut by 2 bases and J by 6 bases, with 6 bases left in between. Germline CDR1 WNHNN, CDR2 SYGVQD (reference sequence). There are 12 residues in the CDR3.

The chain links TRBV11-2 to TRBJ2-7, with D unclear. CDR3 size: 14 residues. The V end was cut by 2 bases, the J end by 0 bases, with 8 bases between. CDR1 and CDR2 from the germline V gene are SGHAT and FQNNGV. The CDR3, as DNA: TGTGCCAGCAGCTTATACAGCGTCTCCTACGAGCAGTACTTC. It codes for CASSLYSVSYEQYF.

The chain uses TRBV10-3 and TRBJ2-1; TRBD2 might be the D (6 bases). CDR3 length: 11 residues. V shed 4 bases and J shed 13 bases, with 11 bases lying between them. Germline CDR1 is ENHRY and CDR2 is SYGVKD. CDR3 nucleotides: TGTGCCATCAGTGTAGGGACTGACCAGTTCTTC. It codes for CAISVGTDQFF.

As DNA, the CDR3 is TGTGCCAGCAGCGTAGGAGAAGGGGCCTACGGCTACACCTTC. Its protein is CASSVGEGAYGYTF. The rearrangement links TRBV9 to TRBJ1-2, with D possibly being TRBD1 (5 bases). This CDR3 comprises 14 residues. Trimming removed 0 bases at V and 8 bases at J, with 14 bases between. Germline CDR1 is SGDLS and CDR2 is YYNGEE.

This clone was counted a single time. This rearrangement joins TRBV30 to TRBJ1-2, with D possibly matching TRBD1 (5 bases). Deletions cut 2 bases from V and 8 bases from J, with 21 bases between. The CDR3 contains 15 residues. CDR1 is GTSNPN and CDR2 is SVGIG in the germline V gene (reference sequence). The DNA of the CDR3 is TGTGCCTGGAGTTTCGGCGGGGCTCCTGAAATCGGCTACACCTTC. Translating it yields CAWSFGGAPEIGYTF.

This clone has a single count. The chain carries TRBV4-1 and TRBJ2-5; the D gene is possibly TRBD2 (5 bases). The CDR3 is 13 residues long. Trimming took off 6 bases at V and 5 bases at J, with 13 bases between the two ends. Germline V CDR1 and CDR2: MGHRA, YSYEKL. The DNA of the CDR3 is TGCGCCAGCAGGGGTGGAGGTCAGGAGACCCAGTACTTC. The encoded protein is CASRGGGQETQYF.

The CDR3 nucleotides read TGTGCCAGTAGTATAGATGTTTACCCCACAGGGGTTGGCTACACCTTC. Translating gives CASSIDVYPTGVGYTF. The chain couples TRBV19 to TRBJ1-2; 7 bases map to TRBD1. The CDR3 loop spans 16 amino acids. J was trimmed by 7 bases and V by 0 bases; bases with no gene match: 11. Germline CDR1 is LNHDA and CDR2 is SQIVND (reference sequence).

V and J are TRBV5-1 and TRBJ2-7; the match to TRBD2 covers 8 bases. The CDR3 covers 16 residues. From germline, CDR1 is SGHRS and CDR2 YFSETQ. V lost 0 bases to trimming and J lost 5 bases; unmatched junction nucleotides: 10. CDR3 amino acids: CASSLAGGRTKDEQYF. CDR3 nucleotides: TGCGCCAGCAGCTTGGCGGGCGGGAGGACAAAAGACGAGCAGTACTTC.

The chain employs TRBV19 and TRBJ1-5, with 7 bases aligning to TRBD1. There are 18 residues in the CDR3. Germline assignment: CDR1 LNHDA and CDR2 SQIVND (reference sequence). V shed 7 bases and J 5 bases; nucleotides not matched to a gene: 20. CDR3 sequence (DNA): TGTGCCAGTACCCTGGGGAGGGGGCGCGGAGGGCTTTATCAGCCCCAGCATTTT. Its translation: CASTLGRGRGGLYQPQHF.

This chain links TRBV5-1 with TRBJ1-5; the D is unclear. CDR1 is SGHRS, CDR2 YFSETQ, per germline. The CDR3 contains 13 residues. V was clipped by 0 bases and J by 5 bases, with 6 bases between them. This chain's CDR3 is CASSLAEDQPQHF. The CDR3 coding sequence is TGCGCCAGCAGCTTGGCCGAAGATCAGCCCCAGCATTTT.

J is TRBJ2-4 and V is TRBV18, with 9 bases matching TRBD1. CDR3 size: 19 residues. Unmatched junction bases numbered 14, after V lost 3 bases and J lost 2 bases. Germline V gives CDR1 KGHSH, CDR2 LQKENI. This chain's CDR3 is CASSPATSQGAKTKNIQYF. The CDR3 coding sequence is TGTGCCAGCTCACCGGCTACCTCACAGGGGGCTAAGACCAAAAACATTCAGTACTTC.

The CDR3, as DNA: TGTGCCAGCACCCGGGACAGACTAGGAAACACCATATATTTT. Protein: CASTRDRLGNTIYF. The gene calls are TRBV6-5 and TRBJ1-3; 7 nucleotides line up with TRBD1. After removal of 7 bases from V and 4 bases from J, the junction contained 7 bases not matched to a gene. This CDR3 is built from 14 residues. Germline V gene sequence: CDR1 MNHEY, CDR2 SVGAGI.

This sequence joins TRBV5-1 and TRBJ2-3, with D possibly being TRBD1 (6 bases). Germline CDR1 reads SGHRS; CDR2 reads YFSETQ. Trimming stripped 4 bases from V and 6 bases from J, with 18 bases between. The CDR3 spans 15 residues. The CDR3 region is CASSENRDPVDTQYF. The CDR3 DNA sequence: TGCGCCAGCAGCGAAAACAGGGACCCCGTCGATACGCAGTATTTT.

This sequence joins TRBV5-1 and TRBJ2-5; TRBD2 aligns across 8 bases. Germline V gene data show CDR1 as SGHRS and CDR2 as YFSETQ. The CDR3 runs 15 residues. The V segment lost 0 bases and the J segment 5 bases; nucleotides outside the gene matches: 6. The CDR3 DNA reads TGCGCCAGCAGCTTGGCCTTAGCGGGAACGGAGACCCAGTACTTC. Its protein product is CASSLALAGTETQYF.

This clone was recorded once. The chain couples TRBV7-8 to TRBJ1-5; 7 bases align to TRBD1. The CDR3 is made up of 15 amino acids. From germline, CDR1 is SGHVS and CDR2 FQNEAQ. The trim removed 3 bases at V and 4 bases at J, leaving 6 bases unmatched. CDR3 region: CASSLSGQVNQPQHF. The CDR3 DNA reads TGTGCCAGCAGCTTGAGTGGACAGGTTAATCAGCCCCAGCATTTT.

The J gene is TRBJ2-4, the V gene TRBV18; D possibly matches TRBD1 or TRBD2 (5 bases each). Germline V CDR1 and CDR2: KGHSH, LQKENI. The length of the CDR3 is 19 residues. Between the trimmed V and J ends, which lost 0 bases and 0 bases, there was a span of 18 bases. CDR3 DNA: TGTGCCAGCTCACCACCATCCTGGATTTCCGGGGCAGCCAAAAACATTCAGTACTTC. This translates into CASSPPSWISGAAKNIQYF.

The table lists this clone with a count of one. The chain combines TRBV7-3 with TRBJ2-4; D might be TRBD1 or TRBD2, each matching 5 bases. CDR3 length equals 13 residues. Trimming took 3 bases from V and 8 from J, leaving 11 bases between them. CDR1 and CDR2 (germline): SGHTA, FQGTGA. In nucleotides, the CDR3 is TGTGCCAGCAGCTTGATCCTGGGGGACATTCAGTACTTC. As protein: CASSLILGDIQYF.

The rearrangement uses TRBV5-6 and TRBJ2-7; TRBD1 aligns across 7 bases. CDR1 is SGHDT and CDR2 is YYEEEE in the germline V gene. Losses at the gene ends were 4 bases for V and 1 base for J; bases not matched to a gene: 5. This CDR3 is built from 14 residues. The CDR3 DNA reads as TGTGCCAGCAGCCCGAGGGGGCTGTCCTACGAGCAGTACTTC. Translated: CASSPRGLSYEQYF.

The CDR3 region is CASSYHSGANVLTF. In DNA, the CDR3 is TGTGCCAGCAGTTATCACTCTGGGGCCAACGTCCTGACTTTC. J is TRBJ2-6 and V is TRBV27; no reliable D call. Trimming pared 4 bases from V and 0 bases from J, leaving 4 bases between. Germline CDR1 and CDR2: MNHEY and SMNVEV (reference sequence). This CDR3 has 14 residues.

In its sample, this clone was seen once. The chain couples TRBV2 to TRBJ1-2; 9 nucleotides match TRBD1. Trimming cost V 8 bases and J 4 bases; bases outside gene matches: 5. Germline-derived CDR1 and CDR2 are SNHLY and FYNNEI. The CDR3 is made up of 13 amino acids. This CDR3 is CASGTGQGYGYTF. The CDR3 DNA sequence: TGTGCCAGCGGAACGGGACAGGGCTATGGCTACACCTTC.

The CDR3, as DNA: TGTGCCACCGGAACAGGGGTCAATGAGCAGTTCTTC. This gives the protein CATGTGVNEQFF. The chain is built from TRBV9 and TRBJ2-1, with 7 bases lining up with TRBD1. Germline values: CDR1 SGDLS, CDR2 YYNGEE. The CDR3 is 12 residues long. J lost 6 bases, V lost 9 bases, and 6 bases had no gene match.

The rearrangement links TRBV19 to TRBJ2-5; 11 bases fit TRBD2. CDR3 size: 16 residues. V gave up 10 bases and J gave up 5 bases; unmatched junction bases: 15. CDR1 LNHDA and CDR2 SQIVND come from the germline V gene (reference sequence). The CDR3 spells CATRAASGRSRETQYF. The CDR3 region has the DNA TGTGCCACAAGAGCGGCTAGCGGGAGGTCTCGGGAGACCCAGTACTTC.

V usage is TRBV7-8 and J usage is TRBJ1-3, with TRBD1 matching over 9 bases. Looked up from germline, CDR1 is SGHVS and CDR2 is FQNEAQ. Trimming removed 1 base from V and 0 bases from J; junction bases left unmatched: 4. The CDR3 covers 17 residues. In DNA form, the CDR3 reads TGTGCCAGCAGCTTAGGGACAGGGGTCCGCTCTGGAAACACCATATATTTT. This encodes CASSLGTGVRSGNTIYF.

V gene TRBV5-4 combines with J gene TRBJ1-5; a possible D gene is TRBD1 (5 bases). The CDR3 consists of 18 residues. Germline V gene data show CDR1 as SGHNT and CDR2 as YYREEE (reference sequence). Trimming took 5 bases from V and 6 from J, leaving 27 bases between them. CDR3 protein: CASRQSGQGGPVGQPQHF. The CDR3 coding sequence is TGTGCCAGCAGACAATCAGGGCAGGGAGGGCCGGTCGGTCAGCCCCAGCATTTT.

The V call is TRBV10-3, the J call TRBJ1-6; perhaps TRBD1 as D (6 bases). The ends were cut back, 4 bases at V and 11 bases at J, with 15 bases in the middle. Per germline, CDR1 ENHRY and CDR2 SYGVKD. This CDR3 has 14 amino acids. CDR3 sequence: CAISARQAETPLHF. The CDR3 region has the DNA TGTGCCATCAGTGCTAGACAGGCGGAGACACCCCTCCACTTT.